This is a list of T cell receptor beta chains from one sample in a study of blood T cell repertoires in COVID-19. TCRdb's table, derived via immunoSEQ multiplex PCR, lists solely in-frame clones and lacks some. This table holds a few hundred thousand clones, about 90% found once. The source material was peripheral blood. The source of these receptors is a woman between 50 and 59 years old who had recovered from COVID-19. Each CDR3 is given with its conserved first and last residue. A D gene is named only where the DNA matches it firmly. Some rows mark clone size as missing; the rest say once, few, many or name a class of expanded clone.

clone size: -
V gene: TRBV6-6
J gene: TRBJ1-5
D gene: -
CDR3 protein: CASSYTGASNQSQHF
CDR3 DNA: TGTGCCAGCAGTTACACAGGCGCCAGCAATCAGTCCCAGCATTTT

clone size: -
V gene: TRBV27
J gene: TRBJ2-7
D gene: TRBD2
CDR3 protein: CASSSQVAGVPYEQYF
CDR3 DNA: TGTGCCAGCAGTTCACAGGTGGCGGGAGTCCCCTACGAGCAGTACTTC

clone size: -
V gene: TRBV7-3
J gene: TRBJ2-7
D gene: -
CDR3 protein: CASSPQGKDYEQYF
CDR3 DNA: TGTGCCAGCAGTCCACAGGGTAAAGACTACGAGCAGTACTTC

clone size: -
V gene: TRBV7-9
J gene: TRBJ2-1
D gene: TRBD2
CDR3 protein: CASSFPSTSGYYNEQFF
CDR3 DNA: TGTGCCAGCAGCTTCCCTTCCACTAGCGGATATTACAATGAGCAGTTCTTC

clone size: -
V gene: TRBV19
J gene: TRBJ1-2
D gene: TRBD1
CDR3 protein: CASSIRGQGASGYTF
CDR3 DNA: TGTGCCAGTAGTATAAGGGGACAGGGGGCGAGTGGCTACACCTTC

clone size: medium-sized
V gene: TRBV6-2/TRBV6-3
J gene: TRBJ2-1
D gene: TRBD1
CDR3 protein: CASSYVVGQGGYNEQFF
CDR3 DNA: TGTGCCAGCAGTTACGTTGTGGGACAGGGGGGTTACAATGAGCAGTTCTTC

clone size: -
V gene: TRBV9
J gene: TRBJ2-1
D gene: -
CDR3 protein: CASSVALSNNEQFF
CDR3 DNA: TGTGCCAGCAGCGTAGCTTTGAGCAACAATGAGCAGTTCTTC

clone size: once
V gene: TRBV7-8
J gene: TRBJ1-3
D gene: -
CDR3 protein: CASSSWARREW
CDR3 DNA: TGTGCCAGCAGCTCCTGGGCCAGGCGGGAGTGG

clone size: -
V gene: TRBV6-2/TRBV6-3
J gene: TRBJ1-1
D gene: -
CDR3 protein: CASSYSWAFTEAFF
CDR3 DNA: TGTGCCAGCAGTTACTCTTGGGCGTTCACTGAAGCTTTCTTT

clone size: few
V gene: TRBV4-3
J gene: TRBJ1-4
D gene: -
CDR3 protein: CASSPPGRDEKLFF
CDR3 DNA: TGCGCCAGCAGCCCGCCAGGGAGGGATGAAAAACTGTTTTTT

clone size: -
V gene: TRBV12-5
J gene: TRBJ1-5
D gene: TRBD1
CDR3 protein: CASGSRQGGNQPQHF
CDR3 DNA: TGTGCTAGTGGCTCTCGACAGGGCGGTAATCAGCCCCAGCATTTT

clone size: -
V gene: TRBV7-9
J gene: TRBJ1-4
D gene: TRBD1
CDR3 protein: CASSRATGAANEKLFF
CDR3 DNA: TGTGCCAGCAGCCGAGCCACAGGGGCTGCTAATGAAAAACTGTTTTTT

clone size: -
V gene: TRBV7-2
J gene: TRBJ1-2
D gene: TRBD1
CDR3 protein: CASSFRGQFDYGYTF
CDR3 DNA: TGTGCCAGCAGCTTCAGGGGGCAGTTTGACTATGGCTACACCTTC

clone size: few
V gene: TRBV3-1/TRBV3-2
J gene: TRBJ1-3
D gene: -
CDR3 protein: CASSRGIGNTIYF
CDR3 DNA: TGTGCCAGCAGCCGAGGGATCGGAAACACCATATATTTT

clone size: -
V gene: TRBV2
J gene: TRBJ1-5
D gene: -
CDR3 protein: CASSSLRGNQPQHF
CDR3 DNA: TGTGCCAGCAGCTCCCTACGTGGCAATCAGCCCCAGCATTTT

clone size: -
V gene: TRBV27
J gene: TRBJ2-1
D gene: TRBD1
CDR3 protein: CASRWDSYNEQFF
CDR3 DNA: TGTGCCAGCAGATGGGACAGTTACAATGAGCAGTTCTTC

clone size: -
V gene: TRBV15
J gene: TRBJ2-3
D gene: TRBD2
CDR3 protein: CATSRNLAGAADTQYF
CDR3 DNA: TGTGCCACCAGCAGAAATCTAGCGGGGGCCGCAGATACGCAGTATTTT

clone size: -
V gene: TRBV28
J gene: TRBJ1-2
D gene: -
CDR3 protein: CASSFVGNYGYTF
CDR3 DNA: TGTGCCAGCAGTTTCGTCGGGAACTATGGCTACACCTTC

clone size: -
V gene: TRBV7-9
J gene: TRBJ1-2
D gene: -
CDR3 protein: CASSLAGRQEKGNYGYTF
CDR3 DNA: TGTGCCAGCAGCTTAGCGGGGAGACAGGAGAAAGGCAACTATGGCTACACCTTC

clone size: -
V gene: TRBV10-3
J gene: TRBJ2-1
D gene: TRBD2
CDR3 protein: CASTGTRAHNEQFF
CDR3 DNA: TGTGCCTCCACCGGGACTAGGGCCCACAATGAGCAGTTCTTC

clone size: -
V gene: TRBV6-5
J gene: TRBJ2-2
D gene: TRBD1
CDR3 protein: CASSRSGGPSGELFF
CDR3 DNA: TGTGCCAGCAGCCGTTCAGGGGGCCCGTCCGGGGAGCTGTTTTTT

clone size: -
V gene: TRBV7-2
J gene: TRBJ2-1
D gene: TRBD2
CDR3 protein: CASSLTSGTHNEQFF
CDR3 DNA: TGTGCCAGCAGCTTAACTAGCGGGACTCACAATGAGCAGTTCTTC

clone size: -
V gene: TRBV28
J gene: TRBJ1-5
D gene: -
CDR3 protein: CASSPEQGNQPQHF
CDR3 DNA: TGTGCCAGCAGTCCCGAACAGGGCAATCAGCCCCAGCATTTT

clone size: -
V gene: TRBV27
J gene: TRBJ1-1
D gene: TRBD1
CDR3 protein: CASSPDPRQGGGNTEAFF
CDR3 DNA: TGTGCCAGCAGTCCGGATCCTCGACAGGGAGGAGGGAACACTGAAGCTTTCTTT

clone size: -
V gene: TRBV5-4
J gene: TRBJ1-2
D gene: -
CDR3 protein: CASSFDSNYGYTF
CDR3 DNA: TGTGCCAGCAGCTTTGACTCTAACTATGGCTACACCTTC

clone size: -
V gene: TRBV19
J gene: TRBJ1-2
D gene: -
CDR3 protein: CASSIGDMAVNYGYTF
CDR3 DNA: TGTGCCAGTAGTATCGGGGACATGGCAGTTAACTATGGCTACACCTTC

clone size: once
V gene: TRBV6-5
J gene: TRBJ2-2
D gene: -
CDR3 protein: CASSYSHGGRELFF
CDR3 DNA: TGTGCCAGCAGTTACTCACACGGGGGGCGGGAGCTGTTTTTT

clone size: -
V gene: TRBV30
J gene: TRBJ1-6
D gene: -
CDR3 protein: CAWSKAGSPLHF
CDR3 DNA: TGTGCCTGGAGTAAGGCAGGTTCACCCCTCCACTTT

clone size: -
V gene: TRBV7-3
J gene: TRBJ1-6
D gene: -
CDR3 protein: CASSLISDSPLHF
CDR3 DNA: TGTGCCAGCAGCTTAATCTCAGATTCACCCCTCCACTTT

clone size: -
V gene: TRBV30
J gene: TRBJ1-1
D gene: -
CDR3 protein: CAWLGGEAFF
CDR3 DNA: TGTGCCTGGCTGGGGGGTGAAGCTTTCTTT

clone size: -
V gene: TRBV7-2
J gene: TRBJ2-3
D gene: TRBD1
CDR3 protein: CASSSRDRGRADTQYF
CDR3 DNA: TGTGCCAGCAGCTCCAGGGACAGGGGGCGCGCAGATACGCAGTATTTT

clone size: -
V gene: TRBV11-2
J gene: TRBJ2-7
D gene: TRBD2
CDR3 protein: CASSPSTGGWYEQYF
CDR3 DNA: TGTGCCAGCAGCCCCTCGACGGGAGGGTGGTACGAGCAGTACTTC

clone size: -
V gene: TRBV7-9
J gene: TRBJ1-5
D gene: -
CDR3 protein: CASSLGGGRQPQHF
CDR3 DNA: TGTGCCAGCAGCTTGGGTGGGGGCCGGCAGCCCCAGCATTTT

clone size: -
V gene: TRBV11-2
J gene: TRBJ2-3
D gene: -
CDR3 protein: CASSTSNTQYF
CDR3 DNA: TGTGCCAGCAGCACTTCGAATACGCAGTATTTT

clone size: -
V gene: TRBV7-2
J gene: TRBJ2-1
D gene: -
CDR3 protein: CASSFPSRGQSSYNEQFF
CDR3 DNA: TGTGCCAGCAGCTTCCCAAGCAGGGGCCAGAGCTCCTACAATGAGCAGTTCTTC

clone size: -
V gene: TRBV28
J gene: TRBJ1-2
D gene: -
CDR3 protein: CASRRGGNYGYTF
CDR3 DNA: TGTGCCAGCAGACGTGGGGGCAACTATGGCTACACCTTC

clone size: -
V gene: TRBV7-2
J gene: TRBJ1-3
D gene: -
CDR3 protein: CASSSQTGNTIYF
CDR3 DNA: TGTGCCAGCAGCTCGCAGACTGGAAACACCATATATTTT

clone size: -
V gene: TRBV1
J gene: TRBJ2-1
D gene: -
CDR3 protein: CTSAEGGYNEQFF
CDR3 DNA: TGCACCAGCGCCGAAGGGGGTTACAATGAGCAGTTCTTC

clone size: -
V gene: TRBV7-9
J gene: TRBJ1-2
D gene: -
CDR3 protein: CASSSYGGRLRYGYTF
CDR3 DNA: TGTGCCAGCAGCAGTTATGGGGGCAGGTTGAGGTATGGCTACACCTTC

clone size: few
V gene: TRBV5-4
J gene: TRBJ1-6
D gene: -
CDR3 protein: CASSWAGVSYNSPLHF
CDR3 DNA: TGTGCCAGCAGCTGGGCAGGGGTGTCCTATAATTCACCCCTCCACTTT

clone size: -
V gene: TRBV11-2
J gene: TRBJ1-3
D gene: -
CDR3 protein: CASLGGHHSGNTIYF
CDR3 DNA: TGTGCCAGCCTTGGGGGACATCACTCTGGAAACACCATATATTTT

clone size: -
V gene: TRBV27
J gene: TRBJ2-7
D gene: TRBD2
CDR3 protein: CASSFAAGGNPYEQYF
CDR3 DNA: TGTGCCAGCAGTTTTGCCGCGGGAGGGAATCCCTACGAGCAGTACTTC

clone size: few
V gene: TRBV6-6
J gene: TRBJ2-5
D gene: -
CDR3 protein: CASSYAGETQYF
CDR3 DNA: TGTGCCAGCAGTTACGCAGGGGAGACCCAGTACTTC

clone size: -
V gene: TRBV5-4
J gene: TRBJ1-1
D gene: -
CDR3 protein: CASSLGASGTEAFF
CDR3 DNA: TGTGCCAGCAGCTTGGGAGCGAGCGGTACTGAAGCTTTCTTT

clone size: -
V gene: TRBV6-2/TRBV6-3
J gene: TRBJ2-3
D gene: -
CDR3 protein: CASSPRDTQYF
CDR3 DNA: TGTGCCAGCAGCCCCAGAGATACGCAGTATTTT

clone size: -
V gene: TRBV7-9
J gene: TRBJ2-3
D gene: TRBD1
CDR3 protein: CASSPKPHRGRGDTQYF
CDR3 DNA: TGTGCCAGCAGCCCCAAACCCCACAGGGGCCGAGGGGATACGCAGTATTTT

clone size: -
V gene: TRBV10-3
J gene: TRBJ2-7
D gene: -
CDR3 protein: CAILNGTSYEQYF
CDR3 DNA: TGTGCCATCCTAAACGGGACTTCCTACGAGCAGTACTTC